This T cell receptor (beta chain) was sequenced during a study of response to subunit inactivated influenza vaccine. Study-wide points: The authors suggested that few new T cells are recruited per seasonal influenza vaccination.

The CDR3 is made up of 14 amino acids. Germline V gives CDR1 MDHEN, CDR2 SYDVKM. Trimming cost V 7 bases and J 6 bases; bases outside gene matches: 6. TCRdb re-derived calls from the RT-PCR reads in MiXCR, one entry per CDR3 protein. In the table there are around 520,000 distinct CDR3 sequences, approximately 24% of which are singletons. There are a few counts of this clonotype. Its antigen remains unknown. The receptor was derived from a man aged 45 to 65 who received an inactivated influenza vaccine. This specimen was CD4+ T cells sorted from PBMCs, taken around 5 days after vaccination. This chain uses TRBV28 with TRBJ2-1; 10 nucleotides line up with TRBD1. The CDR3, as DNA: TGTGCCAGCACCGAGGGACAGGGGCGCAATGAGCAGTTCTTC. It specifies CASTEGQGRNEQFF.